Listed below are T cell receptor beta chains from one sample, sequenced in a study of shared clonotypes between healthy human individuals. Sequencing used immunoSEQ multiplex PCR; TCRdb keeps in-frame clones, though not all of them. Of about 1.1 million clones in the sample, roughly 77% were seen once. The sequenced material came from memory CD4+ T cells from PBMCs. The source of these receptors is a man in his late teens or twenties in good health. Some clones in this sample may be carry-over from other donors' samples. CDR3s include the opening cysteine and the closing phenylalanine or tryptophan. The D gene is left open where the match is weak. Only part of the rows carry a size: once, few, many, or a class if the clone is expanded.

len	v_gene	j_gene	d_gene	abundance	CDR3aa	CDR3nt
13	TRBV2	TRBJ1-4	-	-	CASSRDGNEKLFF	TGTGCCAGCAGCCGGGACGGTAATGAAAAACTGTTTTTT
14	TRBV28	TRBJ1-3	TRBD1	-	CASRTGDPRNTIYF	TGTGCCAGCAGGACAGGGGATCCTAGAAACACCATATATTTT
12	TRBV19	TRBJ1-2	TRBD1	few	CASTGTDYGYTF	TGTGCCAGTACCGGGACAGACTATGGCTACACCTTC
16	TRBV10-3	TRBJ1-5	-	-	CAISEYGRNSNQPQHF	TGTGCCATCAGTGAGTATGGGCGGAATAGCAATCAGCCCCAGCATTTT
11	TRBV20-1	TRBJ1-2	-	-	CSARDSAGYTF	TGCAGTGCTAGAGATAGTGCGGGCTACACCTTC
11	TRBV28	TRBJ2-1	-	-	CASSFRDEQFF	TGTGCCAGCAGTTTCCGGGATGAGCAGTTCTTC
18	TRBV7-6	TRBJ2-3	TRBD2	-	CASSPAGGYPGLADTQYF	TGTGCCAGCAGCCCCGCGGGGGGGTATCCGGGACTAGCTGATACGCAGTATTTT
11	TRBV20-1	TRBJ2-6	-	few	CSARRVEVLTF	TGCAGTGCTAGACGCGTAGAGGTCCTGACTTTC
13	TRBV5-8	TRBJ2-5	-	-	CASSRTGQETQYF	TGTGCCAGCAGCCGAACAGGGCAAGAGACCCAGTACTTC
15	TRBV6-6	TRBJ2-5	-	-	CASRGRGPREETQYF	TGTGCCAGCAGGGGTCGGGGGCCCAGGGAAGAGACCCAGTACTTC
13	TRBV7-2	TRBJ2-2	-	once	CASSFTRAGELFF	TGTGCCAGCAGCTTTACTAGGGCCGGGGAGCTGTTTTTT
15	TRBV5-1	TRBJ2-1	TRBD1	-	CASSLRTGANNEQFF	TGCGCCAGCAGCTTGAGGACAGGAGCGAACAATGAGCAGTTCTTC
15	TRBV30	TRBJ2-2	-	-	CAWSVLDTHTGELFF	TGTGCCTGGAGTGTACTGGACACCCACACCGGGGAGCTGTTTTTT
14	TRBV5-5	TRBJ2-2	-	-	CASSLPGLSGELFF	TGTGCCAGCAGTCTCCCGGGGCTTAGCGGGGAGCTGTTTTTT
15	TRBV7-2	TRBJ1-4	-	-	CASSLVGGFNEKLFF	TGTGCCAGCAGCTTAGTAGGGGGGTTTAATGAAAAACTGTTTTTT
18	TRBV5-4	TRBJ2-7	TRBD2	few	CASSLDGLAGGGTYEQYF	TGTGCCAGCAGCTTGGATGGACTAGCGGGAGGGGGAACCTACGAGCAGTACTTC
15	TRBV5-1	TRBJ2-3	-	-	CASSSGLAVTDTQYF	TGCGCCAGCAGCTCGGGGCTAGCAGTTACAGATACGCAGTATTTT
19	TRBV6-1	TRBJ2-7	-	-	CASSEAHSWGSYYSYEQYF	TGTGCCAGCAGTGAAGCACACAGTTGGGGGTCTTATTACTCCTACGAGCAGTACTTC
18	TRBV28	TRBJ2-7	TRBD2	-	CASTASGLAGAGSYEQYF	TGTGCCAGCACCGCTTCGGGACTAGCGGGAGCGGGCTCCTACGAGCAGTACTTC
12	TRBV7-9	TRBJ2-7	-	-	CASSFVGYEQYF	TGTGCCAGCAGCTTTGTGGGATACGAGCAGTACTTC
12	TRBV30	TRBJ2-1	-	-	CAWSVRGDEQFF	TGTGCCTGGAGTGTACGGGGCGATGAGCAGTTCTTC
16	TRBV27	TRBJ2-1	TRBD1	-	CASSSYWDREGGEQFF	TGTGCCAGCAGTTCGTACTGGGACAGGGAAGGGGGTGAGCAGTTCTTC
12	TRBV5-4	TRBJ1-2	-	-	CASSSDFYGYTF	TGTGCCAGCAGCTCGGACTTTTATGGCTACACCTTC
16	TRBV5-6	TRBJ2-7	TRBD2	-	CASSLARTAGDYEQYF	TGTGCCAGCAGCTTGGCTCGGACCGCGGGGGACTACGAGCAGTACTTC
13	TRBV2	TRBJ1-1	-	-	CASMGGSTGEAFF	TGTGCCAGCATGGGGGGTTCCACGGGCGAAGCTTTCTTT
12	TRBV7-2	TRBJ1-1	-	-	CASSSPNTEAFF	TGTGCCAGCAGCTCTCCGAACACTGAAGCTTTCTTT
14	TRBV5-1	TRBJ1-1	-	-	CASSSTGADTEAFF	TGCGCCAGCAGCTCGACAGGTGCGGACACTGAAGCTTTCTTT
16	TRBV5-4	TRBJ2-5	TRBD2	-	CASSLRIWGREETQYF	TGTGCCAGCAGCTTGAGGATTTGGGGGAGGGAAGAGACCCAGTACTTC
17	TRBV4-1	TRBJ2-5	TRBD2	-	CASSQPSPSGISETQYF	TGCGCCAGCAGCCAACCATCCCCTAGCGGGATCTCGGAGACCCAGTACTTC
16	TRBV18	TRBJ2-2	-	-	CASSPPSGRGTGELFF	TGTGCCAGCTCACCACCTTCGGGACGGGGCACCGGGGAGCTGTTTTTT
18	TRBV11-2	TRBJ2-2	TRBD2	-	CASSLDGSGLAVTGELFF	TGTGCCAGCAGCTTAGATGGCTCCGGACTAGCGGTTACCGGGGAGCTGTTTTTT
17	TRBV4-3	TRBJ2-7	TRBD1	-	CASSRVVGTGDLYEQYF	TGCGCCAGCAGCAGGGTAGTCGGGACAGGGGACCTCTACGAGCAGTACTTC
15	TRBV7-2	TRBJ1-5	TRBD1	few	CASSLVGQGAQPQHF	TGTGCCAGCAGCTTAGTGGGACAGGGGGCTCAGCCCCAGCATTTT
15	TRBV4-1	TRBJ2-4	TRBD1	-	CASSPTGAGKNIQYF	TGCGCCAGCAGCCCGACAGGGGCAGGCAAAAACATTCAGTACTTC
15	TRBV5-1	TRBJ2-3	-	-	CASSLYGQKTDTQYF	TGCGCCAGCAGCCTGTACGGACAGAAAACAGATACGCAGTATTTT
13	TRBV7-6	TRBJ2-1	-	-	CASSLTAGNEQFF	TGTGCCAGCAGCTTGACTGCGGGCAATGAGCAGTTCTTC
13	TRBV28	TRBJ2-1	-	once	CASSGMPSDEQFF	TGTGCCAGCAGTGGGATGCCGAGTGATGAGCAGTTCTTC
17	TRBV5-6	TRBJ2-1	-	-	CASSSLRQRLTYNEQFF	TGTGCCAGCAGCTCGTTACGACAGCGCCTAACCTACAATGAGCAGTTCTTC
13	TRBV2	TRBJ2-5	-	-	CAVAGAPQETQYF	TGTGCCGTGGCAGGAGCCCCTCAAGAGACCCAGTACTTC
16	TRBV6-6	TRBJ2-4	-	-	CASRTDRDLAKNIQYF	TGTGCCAGCAGGACAGACAGAGACTTAGCCAAAAACATTCAGTACTTC
14	TRBV4-1	TRBJ2-5	-	-	CASSQTAGVETQYF	TGCGCCAGCAGCCAGACAGCAGGGGTAGAGACCCAGTACTTC
14	TRBV11-2	TRBJ1-1	-	once	CASSWTVMNTEAFF	TGTGCCAGCAGCTGGACAGTTATGAACACTGAAGCTTTCTTT
16	TRBV27	TRBJ1-4	-	many	CASSLRGGATNEKLFF	TGTGCCAGCAGTTTACGGGGGGGCGCAACTAATGAAAAACTGTTTTTT
14	TRBV5-1	TRBJ2-5	TRBD1	-	CASSSTGGGETQYF	TGCGCCAGCAGCTCGACAGGGGGCGGAGAGACCCAGTACTTC
16	TRBV5-1	TRBJ2-7	TRBD2	-	CAIQLASGAITYEQYF	TGCGCCATCCAATTGGCTAGCGGGGCGATCACCTACGAGCAGTACTTC
15	TRBV5-1	TRBJ1-1	TRBD1	-	CASSLLMSGTDEAFF	TGCGCCAGCAGCTTATTAATGTCCGGGACAGATGAAGCTTTCTTT
14	TRBV28	TRBJ2-4	-	many	CASSFRTMGDIQYF	TGTGCCAGCAGTTTCCGGACCATGGGGGACATTCAGTACTTC